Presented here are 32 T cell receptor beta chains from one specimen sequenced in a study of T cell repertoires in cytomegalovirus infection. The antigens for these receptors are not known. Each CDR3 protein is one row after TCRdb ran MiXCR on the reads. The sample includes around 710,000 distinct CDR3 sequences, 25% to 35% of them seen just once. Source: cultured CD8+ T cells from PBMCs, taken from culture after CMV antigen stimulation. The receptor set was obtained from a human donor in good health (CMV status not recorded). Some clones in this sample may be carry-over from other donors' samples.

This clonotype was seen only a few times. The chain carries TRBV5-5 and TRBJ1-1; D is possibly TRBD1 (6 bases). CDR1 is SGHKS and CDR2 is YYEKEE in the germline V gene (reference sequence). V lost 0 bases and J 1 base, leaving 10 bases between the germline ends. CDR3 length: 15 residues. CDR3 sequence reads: CASSLGGQSNTEAFF. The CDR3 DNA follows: TGTGCCAGCAGCTTGGGAGGACAGTCGAACACTGAAGCTTTCTTT.

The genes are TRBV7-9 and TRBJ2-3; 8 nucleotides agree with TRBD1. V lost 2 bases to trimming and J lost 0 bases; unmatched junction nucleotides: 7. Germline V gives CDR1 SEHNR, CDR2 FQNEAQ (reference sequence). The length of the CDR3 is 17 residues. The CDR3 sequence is CASSLISGGLSTDTQYF. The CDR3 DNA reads TGTGCCAGCAGCTTAATATCAGGGGGCCTAAGCACAGATACGCAGTATTTT.

DNA for the CDR3: TGTGCCAGCAGGGCGAACCCGGGACTAGCGAGATACGAGCAGTACTTC. This sequence encodes CASRANPGLARYEQYF. This chain connects TRBV6-6 to TRBJ2-7; 10 bases agree with TRBD2. V trimming: 6 bases; J trimming: 4 bases; junction bases outside the gene matches: 12. Germline V lookup: CDR1 MNHNY, CDR2 SVGAGI (reference sequence). The CDR3 spans 16 residues.

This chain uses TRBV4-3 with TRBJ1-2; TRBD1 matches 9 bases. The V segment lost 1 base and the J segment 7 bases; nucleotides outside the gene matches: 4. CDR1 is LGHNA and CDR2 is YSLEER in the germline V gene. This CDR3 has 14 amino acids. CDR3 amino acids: CASSQGSTGGGYTF. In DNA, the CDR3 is TGCGCCAGCAGCCAAGGTTCGACAGGGGGTGGCTACACCTTC.

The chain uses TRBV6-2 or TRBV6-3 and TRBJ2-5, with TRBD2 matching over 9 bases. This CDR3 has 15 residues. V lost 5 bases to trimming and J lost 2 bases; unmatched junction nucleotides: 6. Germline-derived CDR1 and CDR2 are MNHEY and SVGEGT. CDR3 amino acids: CASSLAGLGQETQYF. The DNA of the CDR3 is TGTGCCAGCAGTCTAGCGGGGCTGGGGCAAGAGACCCAGTACTTC.

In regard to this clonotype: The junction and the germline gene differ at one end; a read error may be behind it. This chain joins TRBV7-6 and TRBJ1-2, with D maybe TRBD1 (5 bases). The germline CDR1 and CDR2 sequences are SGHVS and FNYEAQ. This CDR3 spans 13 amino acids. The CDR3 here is CASSLARDGRMAF. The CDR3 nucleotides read TGTGCCAGCAGCTTAGCCCGGGACGGCCGGATGGCCTTC.

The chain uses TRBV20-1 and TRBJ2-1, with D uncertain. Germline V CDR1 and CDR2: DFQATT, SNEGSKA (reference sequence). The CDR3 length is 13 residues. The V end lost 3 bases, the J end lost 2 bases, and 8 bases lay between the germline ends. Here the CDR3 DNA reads TGCAGTGCTAGTACTTTCCCCTACAATGAGCAGTTCTTC. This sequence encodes CSASTFPYNEQFF.

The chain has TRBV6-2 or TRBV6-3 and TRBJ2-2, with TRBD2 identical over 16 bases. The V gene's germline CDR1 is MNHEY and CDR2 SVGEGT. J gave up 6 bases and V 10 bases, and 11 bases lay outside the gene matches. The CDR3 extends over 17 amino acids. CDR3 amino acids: CATPGLAGGFGAGELFF. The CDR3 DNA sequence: TGTGCCACCCCGGGACTAGCGGGGGGGTTTGGCGCCGGGGAGCTGTTTTTT.

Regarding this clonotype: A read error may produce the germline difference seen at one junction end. CDR3 bases: TGTGCCAGTAGTATTTACCCGAATACCGGGGAGCTGTTTTTT. Its protein product is CASSIYPNTGELFF. The chain combines TRBV19 with TRBJ2-2; unclear D gene. The CDR3 has 14 residues. Per the germline V gene, CDR1 is LNHDA and CDR2 is SQIVND (reference sequence).

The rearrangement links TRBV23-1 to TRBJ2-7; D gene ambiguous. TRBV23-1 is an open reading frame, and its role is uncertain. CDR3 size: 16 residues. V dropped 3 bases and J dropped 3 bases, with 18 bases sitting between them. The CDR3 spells CASSHRTAGDRYEQYV. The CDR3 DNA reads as TGCGCCAGCAGTCACCGGACGGCAGGCGACCGCTACGAGCAGTACGTC.

This CDR3 reads CASSTGQVRANVLTF. The CDR3 DNA follows: TGTGCCAGCAGCACGGGACAGGTTAGGGCCAACGTCCTGACTTTC. This chain uses TRBV7-9 with TRBJ2-6, with 8 nucleotides matching TRBD1. Unmatched junction bases numbered 5, after V lost 5 bases and J lost 5 bases. Looked up from germline, CDR1 is SEHNR and CDR2 is FQNEAQ (reference sequence). This CDR3 is 15 amino acids long.

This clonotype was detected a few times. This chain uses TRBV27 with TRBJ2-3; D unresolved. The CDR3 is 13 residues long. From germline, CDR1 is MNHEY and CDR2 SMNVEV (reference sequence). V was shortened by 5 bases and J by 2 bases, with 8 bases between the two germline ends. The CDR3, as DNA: TGTGCCAGCAGTCAATATCCCACAGATACGCAGTATTTT. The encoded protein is CASSQYPTDTQYF.

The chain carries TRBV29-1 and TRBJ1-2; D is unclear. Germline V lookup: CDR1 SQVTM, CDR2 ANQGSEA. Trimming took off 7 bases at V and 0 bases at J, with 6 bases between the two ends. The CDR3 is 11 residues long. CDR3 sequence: CSDGTNYGYTF. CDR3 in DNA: TGCAGCGACGGGACTAACTATGGCTACACCTTC.

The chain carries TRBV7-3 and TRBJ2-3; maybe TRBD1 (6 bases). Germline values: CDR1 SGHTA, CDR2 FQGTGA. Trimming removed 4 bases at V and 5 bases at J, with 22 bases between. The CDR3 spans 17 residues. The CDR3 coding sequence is TGTGCCAGCAGCTCGAACCCGCAGTTTGGGGGCGAAGATACGCAGTATTTT. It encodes CASSSNPQFGGEDTQYF.

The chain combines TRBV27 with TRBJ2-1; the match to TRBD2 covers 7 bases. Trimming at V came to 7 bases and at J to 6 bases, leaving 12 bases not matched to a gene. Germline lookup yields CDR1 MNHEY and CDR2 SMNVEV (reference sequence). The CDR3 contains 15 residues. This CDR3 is CASTPRGEGGNEQFF. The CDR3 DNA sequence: TGTGCCAGCACTCCCCGGGGGGAAGGTGGCAATGAGCAGTTCTTC.

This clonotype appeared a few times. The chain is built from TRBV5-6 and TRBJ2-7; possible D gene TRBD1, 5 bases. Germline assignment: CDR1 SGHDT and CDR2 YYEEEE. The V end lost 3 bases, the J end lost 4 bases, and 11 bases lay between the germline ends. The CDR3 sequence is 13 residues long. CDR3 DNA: TGTGCCAGCAGCTGGGCGCAGGGTTACGAGCAGTACGTC. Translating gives CASSWAQGYEQYV.

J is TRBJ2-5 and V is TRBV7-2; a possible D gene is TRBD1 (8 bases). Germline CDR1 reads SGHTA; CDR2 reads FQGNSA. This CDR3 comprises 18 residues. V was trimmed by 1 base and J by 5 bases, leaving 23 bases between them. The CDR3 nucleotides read TGTGCCAGCAGCTTAGAACTATGGGGGAACAGGGGGGGGGAGACCCAGTACTTC. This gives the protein CASSLELWGNRGGETQYF.

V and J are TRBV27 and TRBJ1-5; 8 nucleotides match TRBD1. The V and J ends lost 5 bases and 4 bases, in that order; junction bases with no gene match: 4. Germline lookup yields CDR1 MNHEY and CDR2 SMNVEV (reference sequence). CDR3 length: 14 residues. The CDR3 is CASSTGGRNQPQHF. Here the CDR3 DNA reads TGTGCCAGCAGTACAGGGGGGAGGAATCAGCCCCAGCATTTT.

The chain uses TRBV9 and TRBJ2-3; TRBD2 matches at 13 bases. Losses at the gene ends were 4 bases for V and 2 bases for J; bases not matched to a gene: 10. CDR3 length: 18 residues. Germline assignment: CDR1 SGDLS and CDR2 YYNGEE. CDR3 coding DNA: TGTGCCAGCAGCCCAACCGGACTAGCGGGGGATAACACAGATACGCAGTATTTT. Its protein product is CASSPTGLAGDNTDTQYF.

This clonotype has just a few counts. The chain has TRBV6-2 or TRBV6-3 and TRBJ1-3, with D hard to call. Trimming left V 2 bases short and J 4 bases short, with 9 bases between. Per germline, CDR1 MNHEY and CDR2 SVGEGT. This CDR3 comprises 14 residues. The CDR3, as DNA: TGTGCCAGCAGTTACGAGGCTTTCGGAAACACCATATATTTT. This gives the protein CASSYEAFGNTIYF.

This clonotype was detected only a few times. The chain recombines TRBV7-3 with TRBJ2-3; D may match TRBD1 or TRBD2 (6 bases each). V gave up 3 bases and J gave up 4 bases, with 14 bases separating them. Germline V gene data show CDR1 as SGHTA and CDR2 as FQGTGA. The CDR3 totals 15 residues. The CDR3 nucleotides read TGTGCCAGCAGCTTCCTCGGGGGCGGAGCAGATACGCAGTATTTT. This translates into CASSFLGGGADTQYF.

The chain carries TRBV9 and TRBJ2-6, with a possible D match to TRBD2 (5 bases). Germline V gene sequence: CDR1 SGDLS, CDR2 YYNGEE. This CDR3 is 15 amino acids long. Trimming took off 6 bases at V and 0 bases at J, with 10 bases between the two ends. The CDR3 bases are TGTGCCAGCACCGTCGGGGACTCTGGGGCCAACGTCCTGACTTTC. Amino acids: CASTVGDSGANVLTF.

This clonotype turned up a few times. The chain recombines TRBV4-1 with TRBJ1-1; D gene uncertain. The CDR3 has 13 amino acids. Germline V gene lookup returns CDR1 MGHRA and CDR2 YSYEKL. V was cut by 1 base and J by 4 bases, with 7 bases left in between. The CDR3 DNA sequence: TGCGCCAGCAGCCAAGCCGAAGGCACTGAAGCTTTCTTT. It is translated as CASSQAEGTEAFF.

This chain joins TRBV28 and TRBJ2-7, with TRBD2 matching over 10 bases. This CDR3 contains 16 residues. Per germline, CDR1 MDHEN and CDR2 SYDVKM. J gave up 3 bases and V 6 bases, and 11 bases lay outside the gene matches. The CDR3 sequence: CASRGSGGLVRYEQYV. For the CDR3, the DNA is TGTGCCAGCAGGGGTAGCGGGGGGCTGGTGCGCTACGAGCAGTACGTC.

As DNA, the CDR3 is TGTGCCAGCAGCTTGTATCGACAGGGGATCGATGAGCAGTTCTTC. This encodes CASSLYRQGIDEQFF. The chain recombines TRBV5-6 with TRBJ2-1; 8 nucleotides align to TRBD1. J was trimmed by 8 bases and V by 1 base; bases with no gene match: 8. Germline V gene sequence: CDR1 SGHDT, CDR2 YYEEEE. CDR3 length: 15 residues.

The CDR3 here is CASSELSGGTETQYF. As DNA, the CDR3 is TGTGCCAGCAGTGAACTAAGCGGGGGTACGGAGACCCAGTACTTC. J is TRBJ2-5 and V is TRBV25-1; 8 bases align to TRBD2. The germline V gene has CDR1 MGHDK and CDR2 SYGVNS. The CDR3 runs 15 residues. The trim removed 2 bases at V and 5 bases at J, leaving 7 bases unmatched.

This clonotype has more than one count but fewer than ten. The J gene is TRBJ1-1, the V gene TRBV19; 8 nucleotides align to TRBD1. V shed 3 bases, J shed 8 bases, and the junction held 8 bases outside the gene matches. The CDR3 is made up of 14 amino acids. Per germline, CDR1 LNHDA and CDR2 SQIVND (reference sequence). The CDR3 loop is CASSIPSTGAEAFF. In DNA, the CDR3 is TGTGCCAGTAGTATCCCCTCGACAGGGGCCGAAGCTTTCTTT.

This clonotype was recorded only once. The CDR3 here is CASSLGKGVYYGYTF. As DNA, the CDR3 is TGTGCCAGCAGTTTAGGGAAGGGGGTTTACTATGGCTACACCTTC. This chain uses TRBV27 with TRBJ1-2; TRBD1 might be the D (6 bases). Trimming took 2 bases from V and 3 from J, leaving 13 bases between them. The germline CDR1 and CDR2 sequences are MNHEY and SMNVEV (reference sequence). The CDR3 contains 15 residues.

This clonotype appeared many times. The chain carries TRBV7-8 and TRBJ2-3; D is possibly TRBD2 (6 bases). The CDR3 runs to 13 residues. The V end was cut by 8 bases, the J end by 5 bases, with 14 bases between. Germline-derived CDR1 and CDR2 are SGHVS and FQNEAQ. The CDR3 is CASEPPEGDTQYF. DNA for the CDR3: TGTGCCAGCGAGCCCCCGGAGGGAGATACGCAGTATTTT.

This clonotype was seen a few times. CDR3 coding DNA: TGTGCCAGCAGTGATAAAGGACAGGTTAGCTACAATGAGCAGTTCTTC. This sequence encodes CASSDKGQVSYNEQFF. V is TRBV2 and J is TRBJ2-1; 7 bases are shared with TRBD1. This CDR3 contains 16 residues. Trimming removed 3 bases from V and 3 bases from J; junction bases left unmatched: 8. From germline, CDR1 is SNHLY and CDR2 FYNNEI.

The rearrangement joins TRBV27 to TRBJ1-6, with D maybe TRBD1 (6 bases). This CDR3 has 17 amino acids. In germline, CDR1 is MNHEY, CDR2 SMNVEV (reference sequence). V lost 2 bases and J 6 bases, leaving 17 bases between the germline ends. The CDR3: CASSLKGPGTPNSPLHF. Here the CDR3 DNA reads TGTGCCAGCAGTTTAAAAGGCCCCGGGACACCTAATTCACCCCTCCACTTT.

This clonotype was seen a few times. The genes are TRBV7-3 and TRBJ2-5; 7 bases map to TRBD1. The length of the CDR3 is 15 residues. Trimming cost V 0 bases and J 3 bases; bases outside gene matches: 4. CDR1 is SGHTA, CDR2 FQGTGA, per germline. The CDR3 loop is CASSLTGTAEETQYF. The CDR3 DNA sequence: TGTGCCAGCAGCTTAACGGGGACAGCTGAAGAGACCCAGTACTTC.